This entry is about one TCR beta chain. The sample originates from a study of blood T cell repertoires in COVID-19. Overall study context: Collection of acute and convalescent COVID-19 samples took place in the United States, Italy and Spain.

The ends lost 1 base at V and 2 bases at J; junction bases unmatched: 5. Germline lookup yields CDR1 LGHDT and CDR2 YNNKEL (reference sequence). This CDR3 is built from 17 residues. How the authors handled the data: Amplifying reference gene primers gave estimates of nucleated cell counts. TCRdb's table, derived via immunoSEQ multiplex PCR, lists solely in-frame clones and lacks some. The V and J calls and the clone size are those of that table, but D and trimming were determined from the DNA. The repertoire holds more than 100,000 clones, with more than 70% as singletons. The chain recombines TRBV3-1 (or the pseudogene TRBV3-2) with TRBJ2-2, with 9 bases matching TRBD2. The sample comprised peripheral blood. The receptor comes from a woman of 80 years or more in a cohort sampled during active COVID-19. The CDR3 here is CASSQVCGGGNTGELFF. The DNA for the CDR3 is TGTGCCAGCAGCCAAGTTTGCGGGGGGGGTAACACCGGGGAGCTGTTTTTT.